This T cell receptor beta chain is drawn from a study of Graves' ophthalmopathy and Graves' hyperthyroidism. Study findings and constraints: Most expanded clonotypes in thyroid above 0.001 frequency also showed up in blood.

Serum thyroxine and TRAb, along with clinical symptoms, thyroid ultrasound and orbital computed tomography, were what diagnosis relied on. With regard to this clonotype: Its antigen is not identified.

Amplified TCR beta CDR3 regions were obtained using RNA transcripts as template. The first-round RT-PCR employed HTBI primers together with the Qiagen OneStep RT-PCR kit. A multiplex PCR was then performed as the second round. TCRdb fed the multiplex PCR reads into MiXCR, producing one record per CDR3 protein. The sample lists about 420,000 distinct CDR3 sequences, approximately 21% seen once, with under 3.5% in the top ten. V dropped 0 bases and J dropped 5 bases, with 8 bases sitting between them. Germline lookup yields CDR1 LGHNA and CDR2 YSLEER. This CDR3 spans 15 amino acids. This chain uses TRBV4-3 with TRBJ1-6; D perhaps matches TRBD1 (6 bases). The TCR sequence derives from a woman between 18 and 29 years old with stable Graves' hyperthyroidism. The sample taken for sequencing was peripheral blood. CDR3 sequence reads: CASSQDGTNNSPLHF. DNA for the CDR3: TGCGCCAGCAGCCAAGATGGGACAAATAATTCACCCCTCCACTTT.